This TCR beta chain was recovered during a study of blood T cells in healthy people across ages. About the research overall: When template switching was applied, about one barcoded beta molecule was captured per two T cells.

About this clonotype: Its target is not known.

Trimming cost V 0 bases and J 8 bases, with 15 bases left between them. The CDR3 is made up of 15 amino acids. CDR1 and CDR2 from the germline V gene are SGHVS and FNYEAQ. Using a J-beta primer mix together with a sample-barcoded 5' primer, a second PCR was run for roughly 6 to 12 cycles. TCRdb re-called the 5' RACE reads through MiXCR, storing one row per CDR3 protein. The table includes about 1.4 million distinct CDR3 sequences, around 59% detected once. General study findings and limits: No conclusive comparison of naive versus antigen-experienced cells was possible with unsorted PBMCs. Long-lived donors exceeded aged donors in naive CD4+ cells and diversity.

Each donor's blood draw was roughly 10 milliliters of peripheral blood. The J gene is TRBJ2-3, the V gene TRBV7-6; D is possibly TRBD2 (6 bases). The specimen was blood. The sequence was obtained from a man aged 18 to 29 in good health. CDR3 in DNA: TGTGCCAGCAGCTTAGCGGGGGGACTCGATGGTACGCAGTATTTT. It yields the protein CASSLAGGLDGTQYF.